Listed below are T cell receptor beta chains from one sample, sequenced in a study of CD8 T cells in ankylosing spondylitis. A single record per CDR3 protein comes from TCRdb applying MiXCR to the 5' RACE reads. The sample has approximately 90,000 distinct CDR3 sequences, about 8.6% seen once. Sequences were obtained from blood, either unsorted or a sorted T cell fraction (not recorded which). All receptors come from a male donor with ankylosing spondylitis or in good health (not recorded which). Each CDR3 is given with its conserved first and last residue. Each record gives: CDR3 protein, CDR3 DNA, V gene, J gene, clone size, D gene. The D gene is left open where the match is weak. The size field is filled for only some rows; it gives once, few, many or a size class.

CATSRFTSTDTQYF	TGTGCCACCAGCAGATTCACTAGCACAGATACGCAGTATTTT	TRBV15	TRBJ2-3	NA	NA
CASSPSIMDTQYF	TGTGCCAGCTCCCCGAGCATTATGGATACGCAGTATTTT	TRBV18	TRBJ2-3	many	NA
CASEVWMTDTQYF	TGTGCCAGCGAGGTGTGGATGACAGATACGCAGTATTTT	TRBV7-9	TRBJ2-3	many	NA
CSAIKGRAAGELFF	TGCAGTGCTATAAAAGGGAGGGCGGCCGGGGAGCTGTTTTTT	TRBV20-1	TRBJ2-2	NA	TRBD2
CSAGGTAQETQYF	TGCAGTGCTGGTGGGACTGCCCAAGAGACCCAGTACTTC	TRBV20-1	TRBJ2-5	many	NA
CSVEPSMNTEAFF	TGCAGCGTTGAGCCCAGCATGAACACTGAAGCTTTCTTT	TRBV29-1	TRBJ1-1	many	NA
CASSPGVGASNQPQHF	TGCGCCAGCAGCCCGGGTGTGGGGGCCAGCAATCAGCCCCAGCATTTT	TRBV5-5	TRBJ1-5	many	NA
CASSEVQGRGYTF	TGTGCCAGCAGTGAGGTGCAGGGCCGCGGCTACACCTTC	TRBV25-1	TRBJ1-2	many	NA
CASSLGKGQPQHF	TGCGCCAGCAGCTTGGGGAAGGGTCAGCCCCAGCATTTT	TRBV5-1	TRBJ1-5	many	NA
CASSSQGMAYGYTF	TGTGCCAGCAGCTCTCAGGGGATGGCCTATGGCTACACCTTC	TRBV7-9	TRBJ1-2	few	NA